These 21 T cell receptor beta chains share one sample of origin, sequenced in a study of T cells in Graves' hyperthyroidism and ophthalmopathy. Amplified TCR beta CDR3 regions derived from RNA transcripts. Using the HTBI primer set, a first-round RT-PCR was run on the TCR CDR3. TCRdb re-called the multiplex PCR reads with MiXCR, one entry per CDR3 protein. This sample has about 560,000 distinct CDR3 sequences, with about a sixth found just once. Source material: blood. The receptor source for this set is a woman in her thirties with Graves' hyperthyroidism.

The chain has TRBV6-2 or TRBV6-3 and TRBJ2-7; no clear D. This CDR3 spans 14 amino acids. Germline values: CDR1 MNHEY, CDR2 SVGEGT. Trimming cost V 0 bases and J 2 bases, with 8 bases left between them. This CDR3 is CASSYSVGAYEQYF. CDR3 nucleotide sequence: TGTGCCAGCAGTTACTCGGTAGGAGCCTACGAGCAGTACTTC.

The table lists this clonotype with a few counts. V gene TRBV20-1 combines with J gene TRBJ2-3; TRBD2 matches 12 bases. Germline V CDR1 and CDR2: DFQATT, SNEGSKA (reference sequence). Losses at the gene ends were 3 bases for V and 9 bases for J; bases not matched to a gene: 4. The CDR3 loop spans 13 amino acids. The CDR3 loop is CSASTSGGRTQYF. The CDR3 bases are TGCAGTGCTAGTACTAGCGGGGGGCGGACGCAGTATTTT.

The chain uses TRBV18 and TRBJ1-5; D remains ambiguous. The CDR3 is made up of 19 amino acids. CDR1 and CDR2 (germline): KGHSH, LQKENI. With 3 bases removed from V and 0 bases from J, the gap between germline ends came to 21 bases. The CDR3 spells CASSPRRTGDRDSNQPQHF. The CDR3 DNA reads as TGTGCCAGCTCACCCCGGCGTACCGGCGACCGAGATAGCAATCAGCCCCAGCATTTT.

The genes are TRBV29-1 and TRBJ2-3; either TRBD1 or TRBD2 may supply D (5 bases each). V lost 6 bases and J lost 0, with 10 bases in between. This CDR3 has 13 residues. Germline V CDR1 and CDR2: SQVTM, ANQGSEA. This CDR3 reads CSVSGGSTDTQYF. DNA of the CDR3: TGCAGCGTCTCTGGGGGTAGCACAGATACGCAGTATTTT.

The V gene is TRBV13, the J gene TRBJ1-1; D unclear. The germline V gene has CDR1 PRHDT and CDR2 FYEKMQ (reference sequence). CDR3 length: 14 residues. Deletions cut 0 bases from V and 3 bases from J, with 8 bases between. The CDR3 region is CASSLGRVYTEAFF. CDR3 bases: TGTGCCAGCAGCTTAGGGCGGGTGTACACTGAAGCTTTCTTT.

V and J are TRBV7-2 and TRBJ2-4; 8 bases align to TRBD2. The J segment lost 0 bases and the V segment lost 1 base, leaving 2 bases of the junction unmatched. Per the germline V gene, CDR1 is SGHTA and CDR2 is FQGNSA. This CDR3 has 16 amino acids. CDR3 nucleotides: TGTGCCAGCAGCTTAGGTAGCGGGGTAGCCAAAAACATTCAGTACTTC. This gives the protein CASSLGSGVAKNIQYF.

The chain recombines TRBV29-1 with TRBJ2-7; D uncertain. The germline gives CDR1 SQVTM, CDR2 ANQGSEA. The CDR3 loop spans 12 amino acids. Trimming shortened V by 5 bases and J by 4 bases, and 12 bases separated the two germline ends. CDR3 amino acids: CSVQTGPYEQYF. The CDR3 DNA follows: TGCAGCGTTCAAACCGGACCGTACGAGCAGTACTTC.

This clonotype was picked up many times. The CDR3 is CASSSAYYGYTF. CDR3 DNA sequence: TGTGCCAGCAGCTCAGCGTACTATGGCTACACCTTC. J is TRBJ1-2 and V is TRBV28; D is ambiguous. Germline CDR1 is MDHEN and CDR2 is SYDVKM. CDR3 length: 12 amino acids. The ends were cut back, 6 bases at V and 3 bases at J, with 8 bases in the middle.

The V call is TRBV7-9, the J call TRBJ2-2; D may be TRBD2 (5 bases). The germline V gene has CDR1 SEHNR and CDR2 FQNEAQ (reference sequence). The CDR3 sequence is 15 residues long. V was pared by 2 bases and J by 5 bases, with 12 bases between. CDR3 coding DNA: TGTGCCAGCAGCTTAACAGCGGACCAAACCGGGGAGCTGTTTTTT. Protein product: CASSLTADQTGELFF.

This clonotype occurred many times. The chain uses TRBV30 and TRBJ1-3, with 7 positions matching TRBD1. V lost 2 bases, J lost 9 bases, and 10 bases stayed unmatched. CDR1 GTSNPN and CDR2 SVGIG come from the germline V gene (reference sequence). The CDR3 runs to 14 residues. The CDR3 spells CAWSPTGLGSTIYF. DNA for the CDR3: TGTGCCTGGAGTCCGACAGGGCTTGGGAGCACCATATATTTT.

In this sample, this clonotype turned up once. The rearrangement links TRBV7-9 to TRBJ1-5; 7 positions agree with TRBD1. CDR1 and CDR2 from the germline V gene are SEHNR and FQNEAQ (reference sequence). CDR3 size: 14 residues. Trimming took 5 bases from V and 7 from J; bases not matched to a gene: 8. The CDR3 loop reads CASSETGWRQPQHF. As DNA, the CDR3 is TGTGCCAGCAGCGAGACAGGGTGGAGGCAGCCCCAGCATTTT.

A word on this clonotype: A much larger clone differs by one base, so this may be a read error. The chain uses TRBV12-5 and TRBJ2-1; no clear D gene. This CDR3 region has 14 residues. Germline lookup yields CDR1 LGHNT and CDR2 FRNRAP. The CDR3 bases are TGTGCTAGTGGTTTGCCAGAAGGCCCCAATGAGCAGCTCTTC. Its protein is CASGLPEGPNEQLF.

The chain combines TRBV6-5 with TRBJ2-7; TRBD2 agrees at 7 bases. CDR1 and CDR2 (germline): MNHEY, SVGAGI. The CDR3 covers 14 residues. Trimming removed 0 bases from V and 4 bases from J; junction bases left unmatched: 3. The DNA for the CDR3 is TGTGCCAGCAGTTACTCGCGGGAGAGTTACGAGCAGTACTTC. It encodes CASSYSRESYEQYF.

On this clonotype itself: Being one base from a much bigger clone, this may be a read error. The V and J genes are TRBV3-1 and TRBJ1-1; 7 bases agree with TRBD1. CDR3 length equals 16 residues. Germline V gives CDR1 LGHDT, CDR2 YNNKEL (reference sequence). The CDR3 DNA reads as TGTGCCTGCAGCCAAGTGACAGGGTCTGGGAACACTGAAGCTTTCTTT. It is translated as CACSQVTGSGNTEAFF.

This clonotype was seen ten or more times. CDR3 in amino acids: CASSLTAGEYNEQFF. The CDR3 DNA is TGTGCCAGCAGCTTAACAGCGGGAGAATACAATGAGCAGTTCTTC. The rearrangement uses TRBV7-9 and TRBJ2-1; TRBD2 matches at 8 bases. In germline, CDR1 is SEHNR, CDR2 FQNEAQ (reference sequence). This CDR3 region has 15 residues. V gave up 2 bases and J gave up 4 bases; unmatched junction bases: 4.

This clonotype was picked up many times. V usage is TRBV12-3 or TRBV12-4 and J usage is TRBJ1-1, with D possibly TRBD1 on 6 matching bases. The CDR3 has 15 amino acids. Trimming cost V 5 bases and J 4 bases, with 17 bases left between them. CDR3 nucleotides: TGTGCCAGCAGTGGGAGGGGGGAAGTAGGCACTGAAGCTTTCTTT. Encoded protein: CASSGRGEVGTEAFF.

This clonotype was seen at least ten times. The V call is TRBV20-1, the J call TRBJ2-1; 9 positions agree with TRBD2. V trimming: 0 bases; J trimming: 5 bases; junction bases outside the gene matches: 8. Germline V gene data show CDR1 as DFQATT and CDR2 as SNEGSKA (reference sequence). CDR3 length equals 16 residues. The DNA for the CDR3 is TGCAGTGCTAGAGATTGGGCTAGCGGGAATCACAATGAGCAGTTCTTC. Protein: CSARDWASGNHNEQFF.

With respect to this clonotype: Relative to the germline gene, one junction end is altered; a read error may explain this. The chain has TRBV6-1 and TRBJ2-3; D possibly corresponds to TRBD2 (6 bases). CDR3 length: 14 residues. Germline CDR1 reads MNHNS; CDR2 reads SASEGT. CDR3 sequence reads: CASARGGLTDTQYF. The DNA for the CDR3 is TGCGCCAGCGCCCGGGGAGGACTCACAGATACGCAGTATTTT.

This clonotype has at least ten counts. The DNA of the CDR3 is TGTGCCAGCAGCTTAACCGACAGGGGCGTCGTTGACTATGGCTACACCTTC. Amino acid sequence: CASSLTDRGVVDYGYTF. The rearrangement links TRBV7-9 to TRBJ1-2; 8 bases are shared with TRBD1. Trimming at V came to 2 bases and at J to 3 bases, leaving 11 bases not matched to a gene. Germline V CDR1 and CDR2: SEHNR, FQNEAQ (reference sequence). The CDR3 totals 17 residues.

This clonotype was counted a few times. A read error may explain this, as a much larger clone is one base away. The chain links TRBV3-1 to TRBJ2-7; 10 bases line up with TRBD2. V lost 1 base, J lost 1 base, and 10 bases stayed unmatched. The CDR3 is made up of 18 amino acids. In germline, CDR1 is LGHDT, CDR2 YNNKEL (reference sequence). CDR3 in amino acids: CASSQGGGLAEDSYEQYF. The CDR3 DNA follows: TGTGCCAGCAGCCAAGGGGGAGGACTAGCGGAAGATTCCTACGAGCAGTACTTC.

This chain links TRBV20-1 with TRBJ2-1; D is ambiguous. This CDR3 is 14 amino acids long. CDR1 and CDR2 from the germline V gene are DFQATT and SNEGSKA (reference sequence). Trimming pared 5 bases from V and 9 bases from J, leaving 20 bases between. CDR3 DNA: TGCAGTGCTGCCGTTTCTCGGATGGGTGGTGAGCAGTTCTTC. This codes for CSAAVSRMGGEQFF.